The 30 T cell receptor beta chains below come from one sample, sequenced in a study of T-cell reconstitution after alpha-beta-depleted transplantation in children. This sample's TCRbeta library carried unique molecular identifier barcodes. TCRdb independently ran MiXCR on the PCR reads; one entry per CDR3 protein. The repertoire holds about 610,000 distinct CDR3 sequences, with over 9.5% as singletons. This specimen was PBMCs from the stem cell graft donor, taken from the stem cell graft. Receptors were obtained from a human donor who donated a stem cell graft to a child with acute myeloid leukemia.

This clonotype has only a few counts. This chain joins TRBV28 and TRBJ2-1, with no clear D. This CDR3 has 12 residues. V lost 10 bases and J 1 base, leaving 8 bases between the germline ends. CDR1 MDHEN and CDR2 SYDVKM come from the germline V gene. The CDR3 reads CATHKSYNEQFF. The CDR3 DNA follows: TGTGCCACCCATAAATCCTACAATGAGCAGTTCTTC. Filled out from reference TRBV28 and TRBJ2-1, the complete variable domain reads DVKVTQSSRYLVKRTGEKVFLECVQDMDHENMFWYRQDPGLGLRLIYFSYDVKMKEKGDIPEGYSVSREKKERFSLILESASTNQTSMYLCATHKSYNEQFFGPGTRLTVL.

The sample holds a few counts of this clonotype. This sequence joins TRBV11-2 and TRBJ2-7; 8 bases are a match to TRBD2. Unmatched junction bases numbered 5, after V lost 1 base and J lost 0 bases. Germline CDR1 SGHAT, CDR2 FQNNGV. This CDR3 has 16 residues. CDR3 in amino acids: CASSLVRGGSSYEQYF. DNA for the CDR3: TGTGCCAGCAGCTTAGTACGGGGGGGAAGCTCCTACGAGCAGTACTTC. The full variable domain, with the rest looked up from reference TRBV11-2 and TRBJ2-7, is EAGVAQSPRYKIIEKRQSVAFWCNPISGHATLYWYQQILGQGPKLLIQFQNNGVVDDSQLPKDRFSAERLKGVDSTLKIQPAKLEDSAVYLCASSLVRGGSSYEQYFGPGTRLTVT.

There are a few counts of this clonotype. The chain recombines TRBV27 with TRBJ1-6, with D maybe TRBD1 (5 bases). The germline V and J ends were trimmed by 2 bases and 4 bases, with 9 bases remaining between them. The CDR3 consists of 15 residues. CDR1 is MNHEY and CDR2 is SMNVEV in the germline V gene (reference sequence). CDR3 sequence: CASSLATGYNSPLHF. The CDR3 DNA reads as TGTGCCAGCAGTTTAGCCACAGGATATAATTCACCCCTCCACTTT.

This clonotype has at least ten counts. V and J are TRBV6-5 and TRBJ1-2; 7 bases line up with TRBD1. The CDR3 spans 13 residues. V was clipped by 7 bases and J by 0 bases; unmatched bases: 2. Germline CDR1 MNHEY, CDR2 SVGAGI. As DNA, the CDR3 is TGTGCCAGCACCGGGACAGCTAACTATGGCTACACCTTC. As protein: CASTGTANYGYTF.

This rearrangement joins TRBV7-6 to TRBJ1-5; D is uncertain. This CDR3 spans 15 amino acids. V dropped 0 bases and J dropped 2 bases, with 8 bases sitting between them. Per the germline V gene, CDR1 is SGHVS and CDR2 is FNYEAQ. This CDR3 is CASSLAHSGNQPQHF. Written as DNA, the CDR3 is TGTGCCAGCAGCTTAGCCCACAGCGGCAATCAGCCCCAGCATTTT.

This clonotype has a handful of counts. The gene calls are TRBV7-2 and TRBJ1-3, with D tentatively TRBD1 (5 bases). Per germline, CDR1 SGHTA and CDR2 FQGNSA. The CDR3 has 12 residues. Trimming took off 2 bases at V and 16 bases at J, with 15 bases between the two ends. The CDR3 loop reads CASSLRKGMEYF. The CDR3 bases are TGTGCCAGCAGCTTAAGGAAGGGGATGGAGTATTTT.

This clonotype occurred many times. V usage is TRBV29-1 and J usage is TRBJ1-5; tentatively, D is TRBD1 (6 bases). V was trimmed by 6 bases and J by 0 bases, leaving 12 bases between them. The CDR3 spans 14 residues. Germline V gives CDR1 SQVTM, CDR2 ANQGSEA. CDR3 residues: CSVGGQSSNQPQHF. The CDR3 bases are TGCAGCGTCGGAGGACAGAGTAGCAATCAGCCCCAGCATTTT. Drawing the rest from reference TRBV29-1 and TRBJ1-5, the complete variable domain is SAVISQKPSRDICQRGTSLTIQCQVDSQVTMMFWYRQQPGQSLTLIATANQGSEATYESGFVIDKFPISRPNLTFSTLTVSNMSPEDSSIYLCSVGGQSSNQPQHFGDGTRLSIL.

This clonotype turned up a few times. The chain recombines TRBV6-2 or TRBV6-3 with TRBJ2-7; 11 bases align to TRBD2. The CDR3 has 16 amino acids. The junction had 9 bases not matched to a gene; V was cut back by 6 bases and J by 2 bases. The germline V gene encodes CDR1 MNHEY and CDR2 SVGEGT. CDR3 DNA: TGTGCCAGCAGCCCCCCGGGACTAGCGGCTACCTACGAGCAGTACTTC. This sequence encodes CASSPPGLAATYEQYF.

This clonotype was found many times. The genes are TRBV12-3 or TRBV12-4 and TRBJ2-3, with D perhaps TRBD1 (5 bases). The CDR3 has 16 residues. Trimming stripped 4 bases from V and 0 bases from J, with 14 bases between. The CDR3 region has the DNA TGTGCCAGCAGTTCCCCGACAGCGCGGAGCACAGATACGCAGTATTTT. This translates into CASSSPTARSTDTQYF.

This clonotype was recorded once. This sequence joins TRBV15 and TRBJ2-1; tentatively, D is TRBD2 (6 bases). V gave up 0 bases and J gave up 8 bases, with 20 bases separating them. In germline, CDR1 is LNHNV, CDR2 YYDKDF (reference sequence). The CDR3 contains 17 residues. The CDR3 region is CATSREAARLATDEQFF. CDR3 bases: TGTGCCACCAGCAGAGAGGCGGCGAGGCTAGCGACCGATGAGCAGTTCTTC.

The rearrangement joins TRBV28 to TRBJ2-5; D perhaps matches TRBD1 (6 bases). This CDR3 has 18 residues. The V end lost 2 bases, the J end lost 13 bases, and 32 bases lay between the germline ends. Germline V gene data show CDR1 as MDHEN and CDR2 as SYDVKM. The CDR3 nucleotides are TGTGCCAGCAGTTTACTCCAGGGGATCGACTATGGGGGCGGAACTTCGTACTTC. It translates to CASSLLQGIDYGGGTSYF.

This clonotype was counted at least ten times. The chain couples TRBV10-3 to TRBJ2-2, with D possibly called TRBD1 or TRBD2 (5 bases each). Germline CDR1 and CDR2: ENHRY and SYGVKD. The ends were cut back, 3 bases at V and 3 bases at J, with 14 bases in the middle. The CDR3 is 16 amino acids. CDR3 in amino acids: CAISDTQGPHTGELFF. Written as DNA, the CDR3 is TGTGCCATCAGTGATACGCAGGGACCTCACACCGGGGAGCTGTTTTTT.

CDR3 DNA sequence: TGTGCCAGCAGCCAACTCACTTCAGGGCTTTATAATGAAAAACTGTTTTTT. It yields the protein CASSQLTSGLYNEKLFF. The chain carries TRBV7-9 and TRBJ1-4; D is possibly TRBD1 (5 bases). This CDR3 comprises 17 residues. Trimming pared 5 bases from V and 4 bases from J, leaving 20 bases between. Germline loops: CDR1 SEHNR, CDR2 FQNEAQ (reference sequence).

This clonotype was detected only a few times. V and J are TRBV18 and TRBJ2-2, with unresolved D. This CDR3 has 15 residues. In germline, CDR1 is KGHSH, CDR2 LQKENI. V gave up 6 bases and J gave up 5 bases, with 16 bases separating them. This CDR3 is CASSPIEASTGELFF. CDR3 sequence (DNA): TGTGCCAGCTCCCCAATTGAAGCTTCGACCGGGGAGCTGTTTTTT.

The table lists this clonotype with many counts. The gene calls are TRBV29-1 and TRBJ2-1; TRBD2 agrees at 10 bases. This CDR3 contains 15 residues. Germline CDR1 and CDR2: SQVTM and ANQGSEA. CDR3 loop: CITRASGRGYNEQFF. CDR3 coding DNA: TGCATCACGCGGGCTAGCGGGAGAGGGTACAATGAGCAGTTCTTC.

This clonotype was counted many times. The rearrangement joins TRBV10-3 to TRBJ2-3; maybe TRBD2 (5 bases). Deletions cut 7 bases from V and 1 base from J, with 12 bases between. The CDR3 extends over 14 amino acids. Germline lookup yields CDR1 ENHRY and CDR2 SYGVKD. CDR3 sequence reads: CAIKRGPGTDTQYF. In nucleotides, the CDR3 is TGTGCCATCAAGAGAGGGCCGGGCACAGATACGCAGTATTTT.

The chain has TRBV7-2 and TRBJ1-5, with D tentatively TRBD1 (6 bases). Germline V gene sequence: CDR1 SGHTA, CDR2 FQGNSA. The CDR3 has 16 residues. V was pared by 5 bases and J by 5 bases, with 19 bases between. This CDR3 reads CASSPRGAGSYQPQHF. The CDR3 nucleotides read TGTGCCAGCAGCCCCCGGGGGGCAGGCTCCTATCAGCCCCAGCATTTT.

The chain has TRBV30 and TRBJ1-5, with D maybe TRBD1 (5 bases). The germline V and J ends were trimmed by 0 bases and 2 bases, with 11 bases remaining between them. Per germline, CDR1 GTSNPN and CDR2 SVGIG (reference sequence). This CDR3 is built from 15 residues. This chain's CDR3 is CAWSVGRGRNQPQHF. The CDR3 region has the DNA TGTGCCTGGAGTGTAGGGAGGGGACGCAATCAGCCCCAGCATTTT.

This clonotype occurred many times. The chain carries TRBV27 and TRBJ2-5; D is undetermined. This CDR3 spans 14 amino acids. Germline V lookup: CDR1 MNHEY, CDR2 SMNVEV (reference sequence). The V end lost 3 bases, the J end lost 5 bases, and 13 bases lay between the germline ends. The CDR3 protein is CASSFGQAEETQYF. Written as DNA, the CDR3 is TGTGCCAGCAGTTTCGGGCAGGCGGAGGAGACCCAGTACTTC.

This clonotype showed up many times. The chain recombines TRBV20-1 with TRBJ1-1, with TRBD1 matching over 8 bases. The V gene end was trimmed by 1 base and the J gene end by 7 bases; junction bases not matched to a gene: 14. Germline V gene lookup returns CDR1 DFQATT and CDR2 SNEGSKA (reference sequence). This CDR3 is built from 16 residues. The CDR3: CSARVVGQGFRGEAFF. CDR3 bases: TGCAGTGCTAGAGTAGTAGGACAGGGATTCCGTGGTGAAGCTTTCTTT.

This clonotype was seen more than once but under ten times. The chain is built from TRBV25-1 and TRBJ1-4; D is perhaps TRBD1 (5 bases). CDR3 length: 12 amino acids. Per germline, CDR1 MGHDK and CDR2 SYGVNS. Between the trimmed V and J ends, which lost 4 bases and 5 bases, there was a span of 5 bases. CDR3 residues: CASSAGNEKLFF. The CDR3 DNA reads as TGTGCCAGCAGTGCAGGGAATGAAAAACTGTTTTTT.

This clonotype showed up many times. This sequence joins TRBV6-5 and TRBJ2-1, with 7 positions matching TRBD2. V lost 4 bases to trimming and J lost 1 base; unmatched junction nucleotides: 16. Germline V CDR1 and CDR2: MNHEY, SVGAGI. The CDR3 is 19 amino acids. The chain's CDR3 is CASSSLGTGGLWSYNEQFF. CDR3 in DNA: TGTGCCAGCAGTTCCCTAGGGACCGGGGGGTTGTGGTCCTACAATGAGCAGTTCTTC.

The chain uses TRBV12-3 or TRBV12-4 and TRBJ2-1; no definite D call. V lost 3 bases and J 6 bases, leaving 12 bases between the germline ends. The CDR3 contains 14 residues. DNA of the CDR3: TGTGCCAGCAGTTTTAACCGTGTAGGCAATGAGCAGTTCTTC. Residues: CASSFNRVGNEQFF.

V gene TRBV5-1 combines with J gene TRBJ2-2; 10 nucleotides match TRBD2. The CDR3 loop spans 15 amino acids. V trimming: 3 bases; J trimming: 7 bases; junction bases outside the gene matches: 6. Germline CDR1 is SGHRS and CDR2 is YFSETQ. CDR3 coding DNA: TGCGCCAGCAGCTATCTAGCGGGAGATGGCGGGGAGCTGTTTTTT. Protein sequence: CASSYLAGDGGELFF. The full variable domain, rest sourced from reference TRBV5-1 and TRBJ2-2, is KAGVTQTPRYLIKTRGQQVTLSCSPISGHRSVSWYQQTPGQGLQFLFEYFSETQRNKGNFPGRFSGRQFSNSRSEMNVSTLELGDSALYLCASSYLAGDGGELFFGEGSRLTVL.

The chain has TRBV18 and TRBJ2-1; 9 bases align to TRBD2. Germline trimming cut 3 bases from V and 12 bases from J; bases unmatched to any gene: 6. The CDR3 contains 13 residues. The V gene's germline CDR1 is KGHSH and CDR2 LQKENI. The CDR3 DNA follows: TGTGCCAGCTCACCGGGACTAGCATTAGGGCAGTTCTTC. Translation gives CASSPGLALGQFF.

Only a few counts were recorded for this clonotype. The chain links TRBV24-1 to TRBJ2-1; TRBD2 matches 10 bases. The CDR3 runs to 17 residues. Germline assignment: CDR1 KGHDR and CDR2 SFDVKD. Trimming took 1 base from V and 7 from J; bases not matched to a gene: 9. The CDR3 here is CATSDFSASGSGNEQFF. The CDR3 DNA is TGTGCCACCAGTGATTTCTCGGCTAGCGGGAGTGGTAATGAGCAGTTCTTC.

This clonotype was counted between two and nine times. V and J are TRBV5-5 and TRBJ2-7; tentatively, D is TRBD1 or TRBD2 (6 bases each). The V end was cut by 7 bases, the J end by 2 bases, with 22 bases between. This CDR3 region has 16 residues. Germline assignment: CDR1 SGHKS and CDR2 YYEKEE (reference sequence). CDR3 amino acids: CASAVLLGGSTYEQYF. The CDR3 nucleotides read TGTGCCAGCGCCGTTCTCTTGGGGGGCTCAACCTACGAGCAGTACTTC.

This clonotype was recorded many times. The chain uses TRBV7-2 and TRBJ2-1; D remains ambiguous. Germline V gene sequence: CDR1 SGHTA, CDR2 FQGNSA. Trimming cost V 4 bases and J 16 bases, with 11 bases left between them. The CDR3 totals 10 residues. This CDR3 reads CASSSTSSFF. CDR3 nucleotides: TGTGCCAGCAGCTCGACCTCGTCCTTCTTC.

Note on this clonotype: The junction does not match germline at one end; this may be a read error. This chain connects TRBV9 to TRBJ1-1; 8 nucleotides line up with TRBD1. Germline V gives CDR1 SGDLS, CDR2 YYNGEE. The CDR3 covers 14 residues. The CDR3 nucleotides read TGTGTCAGCAGCGTAGGACAGGGCGACACTGAAGCTTTCTTT. Amino acids: CVSSVGQGDTEAFF.

The V call is TRBV15, the J call TRBJ2-4; the D gene could be TRBD1 or TRBD2 (7 bases each). The germline CDR1 and CDR2 sequences are LNHNV and YYDKDF (reference sequence). With 0 bases removed from V and 8 bases from J, the gap between germline ends came to 14 bases. The CDR3 consists of 15 residues. In DNA form, the CDR3 reads TGTGCCACCAGCAGAGAAGGGCAGGGGGGGTACATTCAGTACTTC. It yields the protein CATSREGQGGYIQYF.